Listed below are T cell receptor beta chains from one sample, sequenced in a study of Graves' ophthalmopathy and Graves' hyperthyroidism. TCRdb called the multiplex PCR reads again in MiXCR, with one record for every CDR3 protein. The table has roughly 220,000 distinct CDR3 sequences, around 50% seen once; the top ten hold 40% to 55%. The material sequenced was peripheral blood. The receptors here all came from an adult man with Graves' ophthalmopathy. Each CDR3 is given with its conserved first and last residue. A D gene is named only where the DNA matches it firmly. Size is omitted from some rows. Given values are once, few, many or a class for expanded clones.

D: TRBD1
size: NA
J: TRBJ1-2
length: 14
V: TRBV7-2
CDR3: CASSDSTGGGGYTF
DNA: TGTGCCAGCAGCGATTCGACAGGGGGCGGCGGCTACACCTTC

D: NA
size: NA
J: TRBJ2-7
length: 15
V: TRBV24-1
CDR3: CATSEGPGRHYEQYF
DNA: TGTGCCACCAGTGAGGGGCCCGGGCGACACTACGAGCAGTACTTC

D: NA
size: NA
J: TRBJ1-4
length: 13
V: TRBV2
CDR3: CARAPATNEKLFF
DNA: TGTGCCCGCGCGCCTGCAACTAATGAAAAACTGTTTTTT

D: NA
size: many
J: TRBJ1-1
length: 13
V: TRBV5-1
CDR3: CASSPGGNTEAFF
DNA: TGTGCCAGCAGCCCCGGGGGGAACACTGAAGCTTTCTTT

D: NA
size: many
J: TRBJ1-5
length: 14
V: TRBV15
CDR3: CATSRDNGNQPQHF
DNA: TGTGCCACCAGCAGAGATAACGGGAATCAGCCCCAGCATTTT

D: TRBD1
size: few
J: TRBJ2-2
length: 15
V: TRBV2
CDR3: CASSKQGAKGGELFF
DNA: TGTGCCAGCAGTAAACAGGGGGCGAAGGGCGGGGAGCTGTTTTTT

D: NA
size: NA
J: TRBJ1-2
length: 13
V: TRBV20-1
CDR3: CSARWDGAYGYTF
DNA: TGCAGTGCTAGATGGGACGGAGCCTATGGCTACACCTTC

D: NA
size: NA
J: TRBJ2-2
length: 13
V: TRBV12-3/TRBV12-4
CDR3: CASSLRAAGELFF
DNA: TGTGCCAGCAGTTTAAGGGCGGCCGGGGAGCTGTTTTTT

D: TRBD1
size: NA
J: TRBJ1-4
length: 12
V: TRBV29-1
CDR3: CSVGDRVGELFF
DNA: TGCAGCGTTGGGGACAGGGTCGGGGAACTGTTTTTT

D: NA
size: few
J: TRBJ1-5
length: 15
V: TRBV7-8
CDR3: CASNPIGAPGQPQHF
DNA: TGTGCCAGCAACCCCATTGGGGCGCCCGGGCAGCCCCAGCATTTT

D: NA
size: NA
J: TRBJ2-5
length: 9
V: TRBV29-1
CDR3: CSGQETQYF
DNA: TGCAGCGGCCAAGAGACCCAGTACTTC

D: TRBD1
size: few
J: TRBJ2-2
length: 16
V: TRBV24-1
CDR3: CATSDPGTANTGELFF
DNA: TGTGCCACCAGTGACCCCGGGACAGCGAACACCGGGGAGCTGTTTTTT

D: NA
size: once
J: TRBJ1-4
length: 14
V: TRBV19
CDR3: CASSIGQGGEKLFF
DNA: TGTGCCAGTAGTATTGGCCAGGGAGGAGAAAAACTGTTTTTT